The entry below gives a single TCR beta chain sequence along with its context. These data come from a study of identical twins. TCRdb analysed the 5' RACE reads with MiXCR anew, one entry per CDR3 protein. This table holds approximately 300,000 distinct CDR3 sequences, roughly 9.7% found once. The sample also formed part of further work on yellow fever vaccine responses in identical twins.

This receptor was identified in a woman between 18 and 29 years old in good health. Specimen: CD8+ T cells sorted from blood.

The CDR3 nucleotides read TGTGCCAGCAGCGTAGTACCGGGCTACGAGCAGTACTTC. This gives the protein CASSVVPGYEQYF. The gene calls are TRBV9 and TRBJ2-7; no firm D call. The CDR3 runs 13 residues. Trimming took off 0 bases at V and 3 bases at J, with 7 bases between the two ends. Germline CDR1 is SGDLS and CDR2 is YYNGEE. Full variable domain (outside the CDR3, taken from reference TRBV9 and TRBJ2-7): DSGVTQTPKHLITATGQRVTLRCSPRSGDLSVYWYQQSLDQGLQFLIQYYNGEERAKGNILERFSAQQFPDLHSELNLSSLELGDSALYFCASSVVPGYEQYFGPGTRLTVT.